The 10 T cell receptor beta chains in this list originate from one sample, sequenced in a study of blood T cells in healthy people across ages. Alongside a J-beta primer mix, a sample-barcoded 5' primer served in a second PCR lasting about 6 to 11 cycles. A single record per CDR3 protein comes from TCRdb applying MiXCR to the 5' RACE reads. The data contain 1.5 million to 2 million distinct CDR3 sequences, approximately 28% of them seen just once; the ten biggest clones take up 7.7%. What was sequenced was blood. The source is a woman in her twenties or thirties in good health.

Written as DNA, the CDR3 is TGCAGTGCTGGGGGGCTAGCGGGAGGGCTCTATTTGAATGAGCAGTTCTTC. It yields the protein CSAGGLAGGLYLNEQFF. The V gene is TRBV20-1, the J gene TRBJ2-1; 12 nucleotides line up with TRBD2. This CDR3 spans 17 amino acids. CDR1 is DFQATT, CDR2 SNEGSKA, per germline (reference sequence). J gave up 7 bases and V 5 bases, and 15 bases lay outside the gene matches.

This rearrangement joins TRBV2 to TRBJ2-3; D not resolved. CDR1 is SNHLY and CDR2 is FYNNEI in the germline V gene. The CDR3 is made up of 15 amino acids. V was clipped by 0 bases and J by 1 base, with 8 bases between them. The CDR3 protein is CASSEAVVGTDTQYF. In DNA form, the CDR3 reads TGTGCCAGCAGTGAAGCGGTGGTGGGCACAGATACGCAGTATTTT.

V gene TRBV14 combines with J gene TRBJ1-1; 8 bases fit TRBD1. V was clipped by 4 bases and J by 4 bases; unmatched bases: 2. CDR1 and CDR2 (germline): SGHDN, FVKESK. This CDR3 has 13 amino acids. The CDR3 DNA follows: TGTGCCAGCAGCCGGACAGGGCCCACTGAAGCTTTCTTT. Translation: CASSRTGPTEAFF.

The J gene is TRBJ2-7, the V gene TRBV27; 7 positions match TRBD1. The CDR3 runs 14 residues. Germline V gene data show CDR1 as MNHEY and CDR2 as SMNVEV (reference sequence). Germline trimming cut 8 bases from V and 0 bases from J; bases unmatched to any gene: 7. The CDR3 DNA sequence: TGTGCCAGCGGCCGACAGGGTCCCTCCTACGAGCAGTACTTC. Residues: CASGRQGPSYEQYF.

This clonotype was counted ten times or more. V gene TRBV29-1 combines with J gene TRBJ2-1; TRBD2 matches 7 bases. CDR1 and CDR2 (germline): SQVTM, ANQGSEA. The trim removed 8 bases at V and 9 bases at J, leaving 10 bases unmatched. The CDR3 runs 12 residues. In DNA, the CDR3 is TGCAGCTCTCTGGGGGGGGAGGCTGAGCAGTTCTTC. This sequence encodes CSSLGGEAEQFF.

This clonotype has a handful of counts. Germline and junction disagree at one end, which may indicate a read error. The chain employs TRBV6-6 and TRBJ2-7, with TRBD1 matching over 7 bases. This CDR3 spans 14 amino acids. Per the germline V gene, CDR1 is MNHNY and CDR2 is SVGAGI (reference sequence). DNA of the CDR3: TGTGACAGCCGGGTCCGACAGGGAAGTAGCGAGCAGTACTTC. Amino acids: CDSRVRQGSSEQYF.

This clonotype has just a few counts. This chain uses TRBV29-1 with TRBJ2-7; TRBD1 matches at 7 bases. This CDR3 has 13 amino acids. The germline V gene encodes CDR1 SQVTM and CDR2 ANQGSEA. The trim removed 6 bases at V and 2 bases at J, leaving 7 bases unmatched. The CDR3: CSVDRVEAYEQYF. The CDR3 bases are TGCAGCGTAGACAGGGTCGAGGCCTACGAGCAGTACTTC.

In this sample, this clonotype turned up a few times. V gene TRBV18 combines with J gene TRBJ1-6; a possible D gene is TRBD1 (6 bases). Trimming took off 5 bases at V and 5 bases at J, with 13 bases between the two ends. Per the germline V gene, CDR1 is KGHSH and CDR2 is LQKENI. This CDR3 is 15 amino acids long. CDR3 loop: CASSMTGSNNSPLHF. CDR3 in DNA: TGTGCCAGCTCAATGACAGGCTCGAATAATTCACCCCTCCACTTT.

This clonotype occurred many times. The CDR3 loop reads CASSQDGRAGQEKLFF. DNA of the CDR3: TGCGCCAGCAGCCAAGATGGGCGGGCAGGGCAGGAAAAACTGTTTTTT. This sequence joins TRBV4-3 and TRBJ1-4; TRBD1 might be the D (5 bases). CDR3 length: 16 amino acids. From germline, CDR1 is LGHNA and CDR2 YSLEER. Trimming pared 0 bases from V and 8 bases from J, leaving 16 bases between.

This clonotype was counted only a few times. The chain links TRBV18 to TRBJ2-7; 9 bases are shared with TRBD1. The CDR3 runs to 16 residues. Germline values: CDR1 KGHSH, CDR2 LQKENI. Trimming at V came to 1 base and at J to 0 bases, leaving 4 bases not matched to a gene. CDR3 loop: CASSPLGTGISYEQYF. The CDR3 nucleotides are TGTGCCAGCTCACCACTCGGGACAGGGATCTCCTACGAGCAGTACTTC.